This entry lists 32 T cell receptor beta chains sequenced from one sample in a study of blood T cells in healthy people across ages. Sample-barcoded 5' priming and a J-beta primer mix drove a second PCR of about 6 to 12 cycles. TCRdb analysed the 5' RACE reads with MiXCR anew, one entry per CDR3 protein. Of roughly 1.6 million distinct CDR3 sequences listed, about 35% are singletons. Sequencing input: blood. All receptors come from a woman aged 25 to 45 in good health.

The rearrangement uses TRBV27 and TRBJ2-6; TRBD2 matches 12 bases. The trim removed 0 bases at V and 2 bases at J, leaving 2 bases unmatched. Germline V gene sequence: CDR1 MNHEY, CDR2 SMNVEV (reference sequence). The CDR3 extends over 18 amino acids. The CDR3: CASSLSTSGGTGANVLTF. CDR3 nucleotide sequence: TGTGCCAGCAGTTTATCTACTAGCGGGGGGACTGGGGCCAACGTCCTGACTTTC.

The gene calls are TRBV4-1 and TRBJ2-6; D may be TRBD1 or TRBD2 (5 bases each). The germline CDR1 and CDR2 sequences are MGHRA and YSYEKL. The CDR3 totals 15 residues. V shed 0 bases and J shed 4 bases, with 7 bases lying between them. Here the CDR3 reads CASSQERGGANVLTF. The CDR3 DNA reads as TGCGCCAGCAGCCAAGAGAGGGGCGGGGCCAACGTCCTGACTTTC.

CDR3 nucleotide sequence: TGTGCCAGCAGCCCAACAGGGTTGGGGGCGGAAAAACTGTTTTTT. Residues: CASSPTGLGAEKLFF. This sequence joins TRBV7-9 and TRBJ1-4; D is perhaps TRBD1 (6 bases). Trimming left V 5 bases short and J 8 bases short, with 18 bases between. The CDR3 runs 15 residues. The germline gives CDR1 SEHNR, CDR2 FQNEAQ (reference sequence).

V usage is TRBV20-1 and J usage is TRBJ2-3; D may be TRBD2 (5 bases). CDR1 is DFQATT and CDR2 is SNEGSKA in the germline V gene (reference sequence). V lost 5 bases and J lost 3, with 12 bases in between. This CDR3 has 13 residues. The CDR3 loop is CSAGRAGTDTQYF. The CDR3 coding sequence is TGCAGTGCTGGCCGCGCGGGTACAGATACGCAGTATTTT.

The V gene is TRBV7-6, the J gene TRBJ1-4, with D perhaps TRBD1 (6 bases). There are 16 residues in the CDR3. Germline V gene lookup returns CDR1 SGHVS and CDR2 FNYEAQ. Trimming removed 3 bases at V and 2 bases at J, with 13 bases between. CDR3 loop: CASSFLQGSTNEKLFF. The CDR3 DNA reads TGTGCCAGCAGCTTCCTTCAGGGGAGCACTAATGAAAAACTGTTTTTT.

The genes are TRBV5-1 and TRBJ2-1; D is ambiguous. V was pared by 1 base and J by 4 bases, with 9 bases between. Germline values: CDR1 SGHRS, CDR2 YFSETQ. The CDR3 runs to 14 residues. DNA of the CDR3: TGCGCCAGCAGCTTGATGTGGGTTTACAATGAGCAGTTCTTC. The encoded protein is CASSLMWVYNEQFF.

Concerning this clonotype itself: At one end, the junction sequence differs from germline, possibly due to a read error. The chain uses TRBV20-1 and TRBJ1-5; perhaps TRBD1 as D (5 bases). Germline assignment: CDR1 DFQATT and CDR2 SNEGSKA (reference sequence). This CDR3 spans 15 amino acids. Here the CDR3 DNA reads TGCAGTGTTAGAGCCGGGACCCTAAGGGATCAGCCCCAGCATTTT. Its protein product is CSVRAGTLRDQPQHF.

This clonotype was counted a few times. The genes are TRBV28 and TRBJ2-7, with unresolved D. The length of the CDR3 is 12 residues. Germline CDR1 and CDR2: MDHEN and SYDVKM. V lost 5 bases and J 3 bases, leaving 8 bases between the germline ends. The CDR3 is CASSQAYYEQYF. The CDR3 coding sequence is TGTGCCAGCAGTCAGGCTTACTACGAGCAGTACTTC.

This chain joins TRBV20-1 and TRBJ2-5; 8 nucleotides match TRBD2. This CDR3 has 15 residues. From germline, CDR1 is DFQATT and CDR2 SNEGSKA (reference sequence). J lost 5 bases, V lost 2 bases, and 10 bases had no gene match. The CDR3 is CSARLYGRAGETQYF. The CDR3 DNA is TGCAGTGCTAGATTGTACGGGAGGGCCGGGGAGACCCAGTACTTC.

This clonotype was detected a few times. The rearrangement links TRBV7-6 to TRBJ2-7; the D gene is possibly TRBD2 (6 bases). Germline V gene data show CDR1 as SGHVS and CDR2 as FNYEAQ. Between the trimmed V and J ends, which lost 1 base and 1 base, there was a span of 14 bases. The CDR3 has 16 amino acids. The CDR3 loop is CASSLEGGTASYEQYF. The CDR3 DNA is TGTGCCAGCAGCTTAGAGGGCGGGACCGCATCCTACGAGCAGTACTTC.

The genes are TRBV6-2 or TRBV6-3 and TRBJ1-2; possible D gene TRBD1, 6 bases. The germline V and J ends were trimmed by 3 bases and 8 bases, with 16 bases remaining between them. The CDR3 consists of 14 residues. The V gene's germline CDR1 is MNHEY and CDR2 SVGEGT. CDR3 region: CASSYPRAGDGYTF. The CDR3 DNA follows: TGTGCCAGCAGTTATCCTCGCGCAGGGGACGGCTACACCTTC.

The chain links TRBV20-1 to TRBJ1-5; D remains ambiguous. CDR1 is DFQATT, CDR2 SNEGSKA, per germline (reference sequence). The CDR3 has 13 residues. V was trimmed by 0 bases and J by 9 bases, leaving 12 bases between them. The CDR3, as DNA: TGCAGTGCTAGAGATGGGCTTTCCGGGCCCCAGCATTTT. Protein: CSARDGLSGPQHF.

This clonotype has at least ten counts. DNA of the CDR3: TGCAGCGTCGCTACGGGACTAGCGGGAACAAACGAGCAGTACTTC. It translates to CSVATGLAGTNEQYF. This chain connects TRBV29-1 to TRBJ2-7; 13 positions match TRBD2. CDR1 is SQVTM, CDR2 ANQGSEA, per germline. This CDR3 contains 15 residues. J lost 5 bases, V lost 6 bases, and 10 bases had no gene match.

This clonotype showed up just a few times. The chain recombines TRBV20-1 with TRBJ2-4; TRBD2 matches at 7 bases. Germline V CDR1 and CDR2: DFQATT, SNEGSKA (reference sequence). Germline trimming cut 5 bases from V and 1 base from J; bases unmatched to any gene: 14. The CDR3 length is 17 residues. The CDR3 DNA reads TGCAGTGCTGTATTATGGGGCGGGGGAAGGGCCAAAAACATTCAGTACTTC. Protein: CSAVLWGGGRAKNIQYF.

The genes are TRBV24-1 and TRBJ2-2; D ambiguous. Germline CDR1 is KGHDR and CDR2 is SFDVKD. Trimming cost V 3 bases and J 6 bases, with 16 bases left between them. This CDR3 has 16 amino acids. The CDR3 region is CATSDKDLILSGELFF. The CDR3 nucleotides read TGTGCCACCAGTGATAAGGACCTAATTTTGTCCGGGGAGCTGTTTTTT.

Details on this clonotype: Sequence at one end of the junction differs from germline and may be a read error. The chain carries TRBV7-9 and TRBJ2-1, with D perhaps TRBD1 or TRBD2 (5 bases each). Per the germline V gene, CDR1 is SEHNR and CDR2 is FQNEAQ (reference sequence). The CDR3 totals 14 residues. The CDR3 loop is CSSSLVRGHNEQFF. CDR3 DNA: TGTTCCAGCAGCTTAGTGAGGGGCCACAATGAGCAGTTCTTC. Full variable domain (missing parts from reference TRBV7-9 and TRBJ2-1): DTGVSQNPRHKITKRGQNVTFRCDPISEHNRLYWYRQTLGQGPEFLTYFQNEAQLEKSRLLSDRFSAERPKGSFSTLEIQRTEQGDSAMYLCSSSLVRGHNEQFFGPGTRLTVL.

The CDR3 protein is CASSQGLGSGELFF. In DNA, the CDR3 is TGCGCCAGCAGCCAAGGGCTAGGCTCCGGGGAGCTGTTTTTT. V usage is TRBV4-1 and J usage is TRBJ2-2, with D hard to call. CDR3 size: 14 residues. Trimming took off 1 base at V and 6 bases at J, with 9 bases between the two ends. The germline V gene encodes CDR1 MGHRA and CDR2 YSYEKL.

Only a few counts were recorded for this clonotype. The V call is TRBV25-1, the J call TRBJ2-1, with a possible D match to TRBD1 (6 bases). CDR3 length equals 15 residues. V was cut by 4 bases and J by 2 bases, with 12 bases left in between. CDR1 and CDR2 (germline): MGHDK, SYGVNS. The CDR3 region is CASSVRDTTYNEQFF. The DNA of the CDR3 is TGTGCCAGCAGTGTCCGGGACACTACCTACAATGAGCAGTTCTTC.

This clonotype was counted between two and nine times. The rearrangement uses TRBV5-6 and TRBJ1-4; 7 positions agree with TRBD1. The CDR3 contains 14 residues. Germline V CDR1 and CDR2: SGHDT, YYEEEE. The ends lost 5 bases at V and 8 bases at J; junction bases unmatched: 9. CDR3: CASSQQGVREKLFF. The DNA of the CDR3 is TGTGCCAGCAGTCAGCAGGGGGTTCGAGAAAAACTGTTTTTT.

The chain's CDR3 is CASSRGVMNTEAFF. CDR3 in DNA: TGTGCCAGTTCCCGAGGAGTTATGAACACTGAAGCTTTCTTT. The chain combines TRBV7-6 with TRBJ1-1; no clear D. Looked up from germline, CDR1 is SGHVS and CDR2 is FNYEAQ. Trimming stripped 9 bases from V and 0 bases from J, with 14 bases between. The CDR3 sequence is 14 residues long.

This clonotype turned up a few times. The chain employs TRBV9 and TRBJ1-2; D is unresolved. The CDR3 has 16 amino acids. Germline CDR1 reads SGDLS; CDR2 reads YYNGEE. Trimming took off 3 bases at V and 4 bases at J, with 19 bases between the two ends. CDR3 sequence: CASSAVSARSLYGYTF. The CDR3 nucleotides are TGTGCCAGCAGCGCCGTTTCTGCGCGCTCCCTCTATGGCTACACCTTC.

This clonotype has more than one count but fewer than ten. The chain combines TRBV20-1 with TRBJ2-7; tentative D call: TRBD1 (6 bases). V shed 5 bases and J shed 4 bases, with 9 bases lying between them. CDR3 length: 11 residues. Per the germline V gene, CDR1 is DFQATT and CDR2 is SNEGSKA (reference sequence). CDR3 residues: CSAGQRYEQYF. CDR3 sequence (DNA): TGCAGTGCTGGACAGCGTTACGAGCAGTACTTC.

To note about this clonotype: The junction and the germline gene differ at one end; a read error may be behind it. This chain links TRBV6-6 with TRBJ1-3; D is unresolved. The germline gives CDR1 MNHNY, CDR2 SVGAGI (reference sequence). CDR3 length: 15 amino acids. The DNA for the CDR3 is TGTGCCAGCAGTTTCGACGGGAGGTCTGGAAACACCGTATATTTT. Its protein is CASSFDGRSGNTVYF.

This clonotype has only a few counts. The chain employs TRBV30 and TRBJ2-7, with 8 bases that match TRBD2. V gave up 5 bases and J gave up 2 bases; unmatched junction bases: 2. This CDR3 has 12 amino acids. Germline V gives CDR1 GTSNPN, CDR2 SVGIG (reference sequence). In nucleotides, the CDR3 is TGTGCCTGGTCCGGGGGGGCCTACGAGCAGTACTTC. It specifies CAWSGGAYEQYF. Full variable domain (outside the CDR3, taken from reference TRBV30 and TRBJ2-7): SQTIHQWPATLVQPVGSPLSLECTVEGTSNPNLYWYRQAAGRGLQLLFYSVGIGQISSEVPQNLSASRPQDRQFILSSKKLLLSDSGFYLCAWSGGAYEQYFGPGTRLTVT.

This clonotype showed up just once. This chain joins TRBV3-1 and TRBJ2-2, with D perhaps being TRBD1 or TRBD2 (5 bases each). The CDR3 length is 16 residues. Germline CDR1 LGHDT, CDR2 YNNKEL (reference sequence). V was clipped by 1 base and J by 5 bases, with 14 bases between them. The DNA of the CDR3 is TGTGCCAGCAGCCAAGTAAGAGGGACCCGGACCGGGGAGCTGTTTTTT. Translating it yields CASSQVRGTRTGELFF.

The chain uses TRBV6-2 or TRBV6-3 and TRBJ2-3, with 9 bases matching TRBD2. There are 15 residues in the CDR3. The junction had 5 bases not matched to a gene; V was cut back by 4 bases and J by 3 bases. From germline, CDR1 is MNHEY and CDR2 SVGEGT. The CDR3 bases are TGTGCCAGCAGTTCGCGGGAGGGCCATACAGATACGCAGTATTTT. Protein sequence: CASSSREGHTDTQYF.

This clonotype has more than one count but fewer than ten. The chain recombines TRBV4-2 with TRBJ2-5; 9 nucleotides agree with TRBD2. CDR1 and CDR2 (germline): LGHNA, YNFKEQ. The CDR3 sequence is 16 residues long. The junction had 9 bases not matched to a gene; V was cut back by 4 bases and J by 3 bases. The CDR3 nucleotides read TGTGCCAGCAGCCCGTCTTCGGCGGGAGGGGAAGAGACCCAGTACTTC. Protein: CASSPSSAGGEETQYF.

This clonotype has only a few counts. CDR3: CASRLRLAGYNEQFF. As DNA, the CDR3 is TGTGCCAGCAGGTTACGGCTAGCGGGATACAATGAGCAGTTCTTC. The rearrangement joins TRBV28 to TRBJ2-1; TRBD2 matches at 9 bases. There are 15 residues in the CDR3. V shed 6 bases, J shed 4 bases, and the junction held 7 bases outside the gene matches. Looked up from germline, CDR1 is MDHEN and CDR2 is SYDVKM.

The DNA of the CDR3 is TGCGAAGGGACTAGCTTCGACAATGAGCAGTACTTC. Translating it yields CEGTSFDNEQYF. The V and J genes are TRBV20-1 and TRBJ2-4, with 9 bases aligning to TRBD2. This CDR3 has 12 amino acids. Germline V lookup: CDR1 DFQATT, CDR2 SNEGSKA (reference sequence).

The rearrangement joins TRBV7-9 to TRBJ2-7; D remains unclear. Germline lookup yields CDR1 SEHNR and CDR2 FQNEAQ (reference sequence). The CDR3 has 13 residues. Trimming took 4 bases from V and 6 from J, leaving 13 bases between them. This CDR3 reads CASSSDDTLEQYF. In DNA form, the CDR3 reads TGTGCCAGCAGCTCTGATGACACACTCGAGCAGTACTTC.

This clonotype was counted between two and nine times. The CDR3 is CASSSGTSGTREQYF. The DNA of the CDR3 is TGTGCCAGCAGCAGTGGGACTAGCGGGACCCGGGAGCAGTACTTC. The rearrangement links TRBV27 to TRBJ2-4; 13 bases match TRBD2. The CDR3 is made up of 15 amino acids. Germline CDR1 reads MNHEY; CDR2 reads SMNVEV (reference sequence). The V segment lost 6 bases and the J segment 13 bases; nucleotides outside the gene matches: 12.

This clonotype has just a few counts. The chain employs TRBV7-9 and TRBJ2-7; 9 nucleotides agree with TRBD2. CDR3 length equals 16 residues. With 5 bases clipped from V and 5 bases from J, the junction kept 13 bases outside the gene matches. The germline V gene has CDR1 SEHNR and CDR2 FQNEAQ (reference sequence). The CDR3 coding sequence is TGTGCCAGCAGCCCCCACGGGGCGGGGGGGCTACACGAGCAGTACTTC. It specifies CASSPHGAGGLHEQYF.